One T cell receptor beta chain is described in this entry. TCRdb processed the 5' RACE reads anew with MiXCR; each CDR3 protein has one entry. Of fewer than 400,000 distinct CDR3 sequences in the sample, under 7.5% were seen once. These data originate in a study of T cells after yellow fever vaccination. This receptor was obtained from a man aged 30-40 years who received the YFV17D yellow fever vaccine. Sequences were derived from PBMCs, sampled 5 days after the yellow fever booster vaccination.

The CDR3 sequence: CASALFRTEGQETQYF. For the CDR3, the DNA is TGTGCTAGTGCCCTCTTCAGGACAGAGGGCCAAGAGACCCAGTACTTC. The J gene is TRBJ2-5, the V gene TRBV12-5; D perhaps matches TRBD1 (6 bases). There are 16 residues in the CDR3. Germline CDR1 LGHNT, CDR2 FRNRAP. V lost 7 bases and J 1 base, leaving 19 bases between the germline ends. Full variable domain (outside the CDR3, taken from reference TRBV12-5 and TRBJ2-5): DARVTQTPRHKVTEMGQEVTMRCQPILGHNTVFWYRQTMMQGLELLAYFRNRAPLDDSGMPKDRFSAEMPDATLATLKIQPSEPRDSAVYFCASALFRTEGQETQYFGPGTRLLVL.